Shown below are 4 T cell receptor beta chains from a single sample sequenced in a study of response to subunit inactivated influenza vaccine. MiXCR was run by TCRdb on the RT-PCR reads, yielding one entry per CDR3 protein. The data contain some 160,000 distinct CDR3 sequences, roughly a tenth of them singletons. Sample: non-naive T cells sorted from PBMCs, taken around seven weeks after vaccination. These receptors were collected from a man aged 50 to 59 who received an inactivated influenza vaccine.

This clonotype was seen ten or more times. The V call is TRBV7-2, the J call TRBJ2-5; 9 bases map to TRBD2. The length of the CDR3 is 15 residues. Germline V lookup: CDR1 SGHTA, CDR2 FQGNSA. With 5 bases clipped from V and 4 bases from J, the junction kept 8 bases outside the gene matches. CDR3: CASSPRISGRETQYF. The DNA of the CDR3 is TGTGCCAGCAGCCCCCGTATTAGCGGGAGAGAGACCCAGTACTTC.

This chain uses TRBV20-1 with TRBJ2-1, with D perhaps TRBD2 (6 bases). Trimming cost V 6 bases and J 4 bases, with 16 bases left between them. The CDR3 contains 14 residues. Per the germline V gene, CDR1 is DFQATT and CDR2 is SNEGSKA (reference sequence). The CDR3 reads CSAQEPAGYNEQFF. In nucleotides, the CDR3 is TGCAGTGCCCAGGAGCCAGCGGGTTACAATGAGCAGTTCTTC.

This chain joins TRBV7-9 and TRBJ2-3; perhaps TRBD2 as D (6 bases). V was cut by 3 bases and J by 6 bases, with 13 bases left in between. The CDR3 length is 14 residues. Per germline, CDR1 SEHNR and CDR2 FQNEAQ (reference sequence). The CDR3 nucleotides are TGTGCCAGCAGCTTTGGAGCGGGCCCCGATACGCAGTATTTT. Encoded protein: CASSFGAGPDTQYF.

V usage is TRBV20-1 and J usage is TRBJ1-3; the D gene is possibly TRBD1 (5 bases). Per the germline V gene, CDR1 is DFQATT and CDR2 is SNEGSKA (reference sequence). The CDR3 is made up of 14 amino acids. V lost 2 bases and J lost 9, with 17 bases in between. Written as DNA, the CDR3 is TGCAGTGCTAGACCCGGGTTGGGACCGTCCACCATATATTTT. It codes for CSARPGLGPSTIYF.